The 30 T cell receptor beta chains reported below all come from one sample, sequenced in a study of T-cell memory formation after mild COVID-19. TCRdb redid the calling of the 5' RACE reads with MiXCR, one entry per CDR3 protein. This table holds about 560,000 distinct CDR3 sequences, about a sixth found once. The specimen was PBMCs or a T cell subset sorted from them (not recorded which). These TCRs come from an adult woman who had mild COVID-19 (a few samples of this study predate the infection). Cell type and time point are not known.

The sample holds a few counts of this clonotype. This chain links TRBV7-9 with TRBJ1-2; D not resolved. Trimming stripped 1 base from V and 5 bases from J, with 11 bases between. The CDR3 sequence is 14 residues long. The germline gives CDR1 SEHNR, CDR2 FQNEAQ (reference sequence). CDR3 amino acids: CASSLGLESYGYTF. The CDR3 region has the DNA TGTGCCAGCAGCTTAGGTCTAGAGTCGTATGGCTACACCTTC.

The chain joins TRBV6-5 to TRBJ2-3; D may be TRBD2 (6 bases). V lost 2 bases, J lost 3 bases, and 9 bases lay in between. Germline CDR1 is MNHEY and CDR2 is SVGAGI. This CDR3 spans 14 amino acids. The CDR3 nucleotides are TGTGCCAGCAGTTACGGGGGAGGTACAGATACGCAGTATTTT. It is translated as CASSYGGGTDTQYF.

This clonotype has just a few counts. The rearrangement links TRBV24-1 to TRBJ1-1, with TRBD1 identical over 10 bases. Germline loops: CDR1 KGHDR, CDR2 SFDVKD. With 4 bases clipped from V and 4 bases from J, the junction kept 5 bases outside the gene matches. The CDR3 contains 15 residues. The CDR3 protein is CATSDTGTGVTEAFF. CDR3 bases: TGTGCCACCAGTGACACCGGGACAGGGGTCACTGAAGCTTTCTTT.

The sample holds a few counts of this clonotype. V is TRBV5-1 and J is TRBJ2-7; 7 positions agree with TRBD1. The CDR3 is 15 residues long. Germline loops: CDR1 SGHRS, CDR2 YFSETQ. Trimming took 0 bases from V and 6 from J; bases not matched to a gene: 9. The CDR3 region has the DNA TGCGCCAGCAGCTTGGAGGGGACAGTTCTCTCCGAGCAGTACTTC. Translation gives CASSLEGTVLSEQYF.

This clonotype was observed a handful of times. V usage is TRBV30 and J usage is TRBJ2-1; D is ambiguous. This CDR3 comprises 11 residues. V lost 1 base and J lost 6, with 4 bases in between. The germline V gene has CDR1 GTSNPN and CDR2 SVGIG (reference sequence). CDR3 region: CAWSASNEQFF. Written as DNA, the CDR3 is TGTGCCTGGAGTGCAAGCAATGAGCAGTTCTTC.

The chain recombines TRBV24-1 with TRBJ2-1; maybe TRBD2 (5 bases). CDR3 size: 18 residues. Germline V gives CDR1 KGHDR, CDR2 SFDVKD. V gave up 4 bases and J gave up 6 bases, with 24 bases separating them. Here the CDR3 reads CATSDHSREYSTTNEQFF. CDR3 nucleotide sequence: TGTGCCACCAGTGACCACTCTAGGGAGTATAGTACCACCAATGAGCAGTTCTTC.

This rearrangement joins TRBV21-1 to TRBJ2-7; TRBD2 is taken as the D call from the table, unchecked against the DNA. TRBV21-1 is a known pseudogene. The CDR3 spans 15 residues. The CDR3 DNA sequence: TGTGCCAGCAGCCCTCGCCGGGACTTCTCCTACGAGCAGTACTTC. Translated: CASSPRRDFSYEQYF.

The rearrangement links TRBV20-1 to TRBJ1-2; 8 bases are shared with TRBD1. CDR3 size: 15 residues. J gave up 0 bases and V 3 bases, and 6 bases lay outside the gene matches. Germline V gene data show CDR1 as DFQATT and CDR2 as SNEGSKA (reference sequence). The CDR3 protein is CSASEMDRANYGYTF. CDR3 DNA: TGCAGTGCTAGCGAAATGGACAGGGCTAACTATGGCTACACCTTC.

This chain connects TRBV12-3 or TRBV12-4 to TRBJ2-2, with D tentatively TRBD1 (6 bases). The CDR3 contains 14 residues. The V end lost 2 bases, the J end lost 6 bases, and 10 bases lay between the germline ends. The chain's CDR3 is CASSLNSGAGELFF. The CDR3 region has the DNA TGTGCCAGCAGTTTAAACTCAGGGGCCGGGGAGCTGTTTTTT.

This clonotype was seen ten or more times. The chain couples TRBV11-2 to TRBJ2-5; a possible D gene is TRBD2 (6 bases). CDR1 is SGHAT and CDR2 is FQNNGV in the germline V gene. The germline V and J ends were trimmed by 7 bases and 5 bases, with 8 bases remaining between them. The CDR3 length is 11 residues. CDR3 region: CASKGRETQYF. As DNA, the CDR3 is TGTGCCAGCAAGGGGAGGGAGACCCAGTACTTC.

The rearrangement uses TRBV20-1 and TRBJ2-6; 9 bases map to TRBD1. This CDR3 contains 15 residues. CDR1 is DFQATT, CDR2 SNEGSKA, per germline (reference sequence). With V trimmed by 5 bases and J by 0 bases, 2 bases remained unmatched. For the CDR3, the DNA is TGCAGTGCTTGGGGACAGGGCTCTGGGGCCAACGTCCTGACTTTC. Residues: CSAWGQGSGANVLTF.

This clonotype was detected ten times or more. V gene TRBV7-2 combines with J gene TRBJ2-7; the match to TRBD2 covers 15 bases. CDR3 length: 16 amino acids. Germline values: CDR1 SGHTA, CDR2 FQGNSA. V lost 5 bases to trimming and J lost 5 bases; unmatched junction nucleotides: 7. The DNA of the CDR3 is TGTGCCAGCAGCGAGGGGGGACTAGCGGGAGGTAACGAGCAGTACTTC. Translated: CASSEGGLAGGNEQYF.

In this sample, this clonotype turned up a few times. V and J are TRBV13 and TRBJ2-2, with 7 bases identical to TRBD1. Germline V lookup: CDR1 PRHDT, CDR2 FYEKMQ (reference sequence). CDR3 length equals 17 residues. With 5 bases clipped from V and 3 bases from J, the junction kept 12 bases outside the gene matches. CDR3 in amino acids: CASSGNRGNRDTGELFF. As DNA, the CDR3 is TGTGCCAGCAGCGGTAACAGGGGCAATCGGGACACCGGGGAGCTGTTTTTT.

There are a few counts of this clonotype. The chain has TRBV27 and TRBJ2-7; D is ambiguous. Trimming removed 0 bases at V and 3 bases at J, with 6 bases between. The germline gives CDR1 MNHEY, CDR2 SMNVEV (reference sequence). The CDR3 spans 13 residues. The CDR3 here is CASSLSQDYEQYF. As DNA, the CDR3 is TGTGCCAGCAGTTTATCTCAGGACTACGAGCAGTACTTC.

This clonotype showed up many times. The gene calls are TRBV10-3 and TRBJ2-7; D tentatively fits TRBD1 or TRBD2 (6 bases each). The germline V and J ends were trimmed by 8 bases and 7 bases, with 21 bases remaining between them. This CDR3 has 14 amino acids. The V gene's germline CDR1 is ENHRY and CDR2 SYGVKD. The CDR3 DNA reads TGTGCCATCGGGGACTCACAGGGTACGGGGGAGCAGTACTTC. Its translation: CAIGDSQGTGEQYF.

V and J are TRBV18 and TRBJ2-7, with 7 nucleotides matching TRBD1. CDR3 length: 14 amino acids. The V and J ends lost 6 bases and 4 bases, in that order; junction bases with no gene match: 9. Germline loops: CDR1 KGHSH, CDR2 LQKENI. CDR3: CASSPTGYGYEQYF. Written as DNA, the CDR3 is TGTGCCAGCTCCCCGACAGGGTATGGTTACGAGCAGTACTTC.

The V call is TRBV5-6, the J call TRBJ2-7; 9 positions match TRBD1. V shed 4 bases, J shed 4 bases, and the junction held 9 bases outside the gene matches. There are 15 residues in the CDR3. CDR1 and CDR2 (germline): SGHDT, YYEEEE. The CDR3 is CASSHRGTGWYEQYF. As DNA, the CDR3 is TGTGCCAGCAGCCACCGCGGGACAGGGTGGTACGAGCAGTACTTC.

This sequence joins TRBV6-6 and TRBJ2-3; D gene uncertain. V shed 2 bases and J shed 8 bases, with 5 bases lying between them. The length of the CDR3 is 11 residues. The V gene's germline CDR1 is MNHNY and CDR2 SVGAGI (reference sequence). Written as DNA, the CDR3 is TGTGCCAGCAGTTACCGGTCTACGCAGTATTTT. Its protein is CASSYRSTQYF.

This clonotype was picked up a small number of times. V usage is TRBV5-1 and J usage is TRBJ2-1, with a possible D match to TRBD2 (6 bases). Germline V gene data show CDR1 as SGHRS and CDR2 as YFSETQ. V shed 1 base and J shed 4 bases, with 12 bases lying between them. The CDR3 totals 15 residues. CDR3 nucleotide sequence: TGCGCCAGCAGCTTGTCGCTTAGCGGTTACAATGAGCAGTTCTTC. Encoded protein: CASSLSLSGYNEQFF.

The genes are TRBV6-6 and TRBJ1-6, with D unresolved. The germline V gene has CDR1 MNHNY and CDR2 SVGAGI (reference sequence). The CDR3 totals 15 residues. Trimming took off 6 bases at V and 0 bases at J, with 9 bases between the two ends. CDR3 bases: TGTGCCAGCAGCCAAGGGAGCTCCTATAATTCACCCCTCCACTTT. Amino acids: CASSQGSSYNSPLHF.

This clonotype has only a few counts. The chain carries TRBV6-1 and TRBJ1-5; 7 positions match TRBD1. The CDR3 spans 15 residues. Germline-derived CDR1 and CDR2 are MNHNS and SASEGT. V dropped 1 base and J dropped 4; count of bases not matched to a gene: 4. For the CDR3, the DNA is TGTGCCAGCAGTGAAGGGGGACAGCAAAATCAGCCCCAGCATTTT. Protein: CASSEGGQQNQPQHF.

This sequence joins TRBV10-3 and TRBJ2-7; D ambiguous. The CDR3 is made up of 13 amino acids. Trimming took off 10 bases at V and 2 bases at J, with 15 bases between the two ends. Germline assignment: CDR1 ENHRY and CDR2 SYGVKD. CDR3 DNA sequence: TGTGCCACCGGTCCTTTAAGCACCTACGAGCAGTACTTC. As protein: CATGPLSTYEQYF.

The V gene is TRBV11-3, the J gene TRBJ2-7, with 8 bases matching TRBD1. Unmatched junction bases numbered 3, after V lost 2 bases and J lost 6 bases. CDR3 size: 13 residues. Germline-derived CDR1 and CDR2 are SGHNT and YENEEA. The CDR3 DNA sequence: TGTGCCAGCAGCTTATACAGGGGGGTCGAGCAGTACTTC. It encodes CASSLYRGVEQYF.

This clonotype was seen a few times. The chain couples TRBV25-1 to TRBJ2-2, with a weak D call TRBD1 (6 bases). V was clipped by 5 bases and J by 5 bases, with 12 bases between them. Germline CDR1 reads MGHDK; CDR2 reads SYGVNS. This CDR3 region has 14 residues. The CDR3 nucleotides are TGTGCCAGCAGTCGATACACAGGGACCGGGGAGCTGTTTTTT. Translating it yields CASSRYTGTGELFF.

V and J are TRBV4-2 and TRBJ2-7; D might be TRBD1 or TRBD2, each matching 5 bases. Looked up from germline, CDR1 is LGHNA and CDR2 is YNFKEQ. Trimming cost V 1 base and J 6 bases, with 10 bases left between them. CDR3 length: 13 amino acids. CDR3 protein: CASSQVRGSEQYF. DNA for the CDR3: TGTGCCAGCAGCCAAGTACGGGGCTCCGAGCAGTACTTC.

This sequence joins TRBV7-6 and TRBJ2-1; TRBD1 matches at 10 bases. Germline V lookup: CDR1 SGHVS, CDR2 FNYEAQ. After removal of 5 bases from V and 3 bases from J, the junction contained 10 bases not matched to a gene. The CDR3 extends over 17 amino acids. Here the CDR3 reads CASSEYPGDRGYNEQFF. Here the CDR3 DNA reads TGTGCCAGCAGCGAATACCCGGGGGACAGGGGCTACAATGAGCAGTTCTTC.

There are a few counts of this clonotype. The rearrangement uses TRBV29-1 and TRBJ2-2; D is uncertain. V lost 7 bases and J lost 7, with 7 bases in between. Germline assignment: CDR1 SQVTM and CDR2 ANQGSEA. The CDR3 sequence is 10 residues long. CDR3 residues: CSAGHGELFF. CDR3 bases: TGCAGCGCGGGTCACGGGGAGCTGTTTTTT.

The chain uses TRBV16 and TRBJ1-3, with unresolved D. The CDR3 totals 13 residues. V was cut by 6 bases and J by 7 bases, with 13 bases left in between. Germline V gene data show CDR1 as KGHSY and CDR2 as FQNENV. The CDR3 DNA reads TGTGCCAGCAGTCAAACTTCCAGGAACACCATATATTTT. Translation: CASSQTSRNTIYF.

This clonotype was recorded a few times. CDR3 sequence (DNA): TGTGCCAGCAGCCCGGACGACAGGGCTTCCATGAACACTGAAGCTTTCTTT. This codes for CASSPDDRASMNTEAFF. The chain carries TRBV9 and TRBJ1-1, with 7 positions matching TRBD1. The germline V gene encodes CDR1 SGDLS and CDR2 YYNGEE. Trimming cost V 4 bases and J 0 bases; bases outside gene matches: 12. The CDR3 covers 17 residues. The variable domain in full, with the rest retrieved from reference TRBV9 and TRBJ1-1, is DSGVTQTPKHLITATGQRVTLRCSPRSGDLSVYWYQQSLDQGLQFLIQYYNGEERAKGNILERFSAQQFPDLHSELNLSSLELGDSALYFCASSPDDRASMNTEAFFGQGTRLTVV.

CDR3 DNA sequence: TGTGCCAGCAGCCAAGTCGGTGACAAGCAGTACTTC. It codes for CASSQVGDKQYF. This chain joins TRBV3-1 and TRBJ2-7; D is unclear. V gave up 1 base and J gave up 8 bases, with 9 bases separating them. CDR3 length equals 12 residues. Germline values: CDR1 LGHDT, CDR2 YNNKEL (reference sequence).